This TCR beta chain was identified in a study of metastatic and nonmetastatic thyroid tumors (dated by TCRdb to 2020 to 2022). Looking at the study overall: For patients with malignant and with benign thyroid disease, the researchers compared repertoires between peripheral blood samples and tumor or nodule tissue samples. On the study overall, not on this receptor specifically: In both blood and tumor samples, malignant tumors were reported to have significantly higher TCR beta diversity than benign nodules.

The CDR3 runs 15 amino acids, cysteine and phenylalanine included. The retained sequence is limited to the CDR3, 45 bases, with the frame set at the first base. The germline V gene (reference sequence) provides CDR1 LNHNV and CDR2 YYDKDF. No patient had received any treatment before thyroid surgery. Using T-cell receptor beta sequencing, the study looked back at clinical samples from patients collected from about 2011 to 2018. Libraries came from PCR. Sequenced using an Illumina HiSeq 4000. High-throughput sequencing was used to profile the TCR beta-chain CDR3 region of each patient. The authors' pipeline ran thus. CDR3 differences across clinicopathological groups were used to build a classifier for discriminating distant-metastatic papillary thyroid cancer patients. Repertoire diversity was assessed with the Shannon index, and tumor-blood repertoire similarity with the Morisita-Horn index. TCRdb cleaned the public reads at Q25 with fastp, built clones with MiXCR and kept in-frame beta chains. The V and J calls reflect TCRdb's pipeline rather than the authors' work. The sample table records about 15,000 clones; under 30% of these occur just once. Just under 7.5% of the sample rests with the top ten.

The table lists this clone with a few counts. Which antigen it targets is not known. An end of the junction differs from the germline gene, which may be a read error. The receptor's source is a female donor with papillary thyroid cancer or a benign thyroid nodule (not recorded which). Some clones in this sample may be carry-over from other donors' samples. The receptor chain draws on TRBV15 and TRBJ2-5, with the D gene tentatively TRBD1 or TRBD2, based on 6 matching bases in each. Sequenced: adjacent normal tissue. The CDR3 region: CATSRRGGGGETHYF. The DNA reads TGTGCCACCAGCAGGCGAGGAGGGGGTGGCGAGACCCATTACTTC.